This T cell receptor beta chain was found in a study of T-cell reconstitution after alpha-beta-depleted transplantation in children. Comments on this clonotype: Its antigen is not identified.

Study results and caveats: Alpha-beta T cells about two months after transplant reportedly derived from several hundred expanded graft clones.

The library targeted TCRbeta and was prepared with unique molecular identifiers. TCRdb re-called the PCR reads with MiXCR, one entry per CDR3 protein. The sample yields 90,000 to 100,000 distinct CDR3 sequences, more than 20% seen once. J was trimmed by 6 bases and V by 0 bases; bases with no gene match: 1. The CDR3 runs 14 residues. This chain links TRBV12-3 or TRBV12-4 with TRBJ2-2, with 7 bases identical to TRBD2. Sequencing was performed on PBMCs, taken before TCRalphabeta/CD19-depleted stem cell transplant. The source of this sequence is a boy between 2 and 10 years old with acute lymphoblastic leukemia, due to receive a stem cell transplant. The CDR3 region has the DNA TGTGCCAGCAGTTTAGCGGGAGGGCCCGGGGAGCTGTTTTTT. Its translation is CASSLAGGPGELFF.